The next 23 T cell receptor beta chains were all read from a single sample in a study of response to subunit inactivated influenza vaccine. One entry per CDR3 protein results from TCRdb running MiXCR on the RT-PCR reads. This table has about 570,000 distinct CDR3 sequences, around 11% appearing once. The same data also contributed to another study, on T cells expressing NK-cell markers. From that second work: The cDNA for TCR beta came from 5'RACE template switching with UMIs.

This material consisted of PBMCs from blood, taken on the day of vaccination. The source is a middle-aged man who received an inactivated influenza vaccine.

This clonotype was picked up a small number of times. The chain joins TRBV30 to TRBJ1-6, with TRBD1 matching over 11 bases. CDR1 is GTSNPN, CDR2 SVGIG, per germline (reference sequence). Trimming at V came to 4 bases and at J to 10 bases, leaving 15 bases not matched to a gene. The CDR3 consists of 17 residues. CDR3 protein: CAWTPGTGGFLNSPLHF. The CDR3 DNA reads TGTGCCTGGACCCCCGGGACAGGGGGGTTTCTTAACTCACCCCTCCACTTT.

The chain carries TRBV6-1 and TRBJ2-3, with no clear D. Per germline, CDR1 MNHNS and CDR2 SASEGT. This CDR3 region has 17 residues. The germline V and J ends were trimmed by 4 bases and 0 bases, with 17 bases remaining between them. The CDR3 DNA reads TGTGCCAGCAGTGGTCCAGGACGGGTGACTAGCACAGATACGCAGTATTTT. Protein: CASSGPGRVTSTDTQYF.

The chain joins TRBV7-9 to TRBJ1-2; TRBD1 matches at 8 bases. CDR1 SEHNR and CDR2 FQNEAQ come from the germline V gene (reference sequence). The CDR3 is made up of 14 amino acids. Trimming removed 4 bases from V and 3 bases from J; junction bases left unmatched: 4. Here the CDR3 DNA reads TGTGCCAGCAGCTCGGGACAGGTTGACTATGGCTACACCTTC. Protein: CASSSGQVDYGYTF.

This clonotype appeared a few times. The chain is built from TRBV7-9 and TRBJ2-3; 10 positions agree with TRBD2. Germline V gives CDR1 SEHNR, CDR2 FQNEAQ (reference sequence). This CDR3 is built from 16 residues. V lost 4 bases, J lost 4 bases, and 8 bases stayed unmatched. DNA of the CDR3: TGTGCCAGCAGCTCGCGGGCTAGCGGGAGACCAGATACGCAGTATTTT. Residues: CASSSRASGRPDTQYF.

There are a few counts of this clonotype. The chain is built from TRBV20-1 and TRBJ2-2, with D perhaps matching TRBD2 (5 bases). Germline V lookup: CDR1 DFQATT, CDR2 SNEGSKA (reference sequence). The germline V and J ends were trimmed by 2 bases and 4 bases, with 14 bases remaining between them. The CDR3 has 15 residues. The chain's CDR3 is CSARRPGVGTGELFF. CDR3 DNA sequence: TGCAGTGCTAGACGTCCCGGGGTGGGCACCGGGGAGCTGTTTTTT.

The gene calls are TRBV24-1 and TRBJ2-5; 10 nucleotides align to TRBD1. With V trimmed by 4 bases and J by 5 bases, 12 bases remained unmatched. The CDR3 has 17 residues. Germline loops: CDR1 KGHDR, CDR2 SFDVKD. CDR3 nucleotides: TGTGCCACCAGTGAACAACCCGGGACAGGGGCTCCGGAGACCCAGTACTTC. This encodes CATSEQPGTGAPETQYF.

This clonotype has more than one count but fewer than ten. The CDR3, as DNA: TGTGCCAGCAGCCTAGGGTTACACTCTGGAAACACCATATATTTT. It translates to CASSLGLHSGNTIYF. The chain combines TRBV3-1 with TRBJ1-3; D gene unclear. In germline, CDR1 is LGHDT, CDR2 YNNKEL (reference sequence). The CDR3 has 15 residues. The V end lost 4 bases, the J end lost 0 bases, and 10 bases lay between the germline ends.

The chain combines TRBV5-1 with TRBJ1-6, with no clear D. The CDR3 covers 14 residues. V shed 0 bases and J shed 7 bases, with 8 bases lying between them. Germline values: CDR1 SGHRS, CDR2 YFSETQ. CDR3 nucleotide sequence: TGCGCCAGCAGCTTGGTGGTGGGGAATTCACCCCTCCACTTT. Translating gives CASSLVVGNSPLHF.

This clonotype was seen ten or more times. V and J are TRBV5-1 and TRBJ1-1; possibly TRBD1 for D (5 bases). Germline V gene data show CDR1 as SGHRS and CDR2 as YFSETQ. V lost 0 bases to trimming and J lost 2 bases, with 14 bases between them. The CDR3 is made up of 16 amino acids. The CDR3 sequence: CASSLARDAVNTEAFF. CDR3 coding DNA: TGCGCCAGCAGCTTGGCCCGGGACGCGGTCAACACTGAAGCTTTCTTT.

The J gene is TRBJ2-7, the V gene TRBV12-3 or TRBV12-4; TRBD2 matches at 8 bases. CDR3 size: 15 residues. The trim removed 5 bases at V and 0 bases at J, leaving 6 bases unmatched. The CDR3 here is CASSEGLESSYEQYF. As DNA, the CDR3 is TGTGCCAGCAGTGAGGGACTAGAAAGCTCCTACGAGCAGTACTTC.

This clonotype was found many times. The genes are TRBV7-2 and TRBJ2-7; TRBD2 agrees at 7 bases. The CDR3 extends over 15 amino acids. Germline V gene data show CDR1 as SGHTA and CDR2 as FQGNSA. With V trimmed by 5 bases and J by 0 bases, 7 bases remained unmatched. CDR3 in DNA: TGTGCCAGCAGCCCCATGGGAGGGCTCTCCTACGAGCAGTACTTC. It translates to CASSPMGGLSYEQYF. The full variable domain, rest sourced from reference TRBV7-2 and TRBJ2-7, is GAGVSQSPSNKVTEKGKDVELRCDPISGHTALYWYRQSLGQGLEFLIYFQGNSAPDKSGLPSDRFSAERTGGSVSTLTIQRTQQEDSAVYLCASSPMGGLSYEQYFGPGTRLTVT.

The genes are TRBV4-3 and TRBJ1-1, with D possibly being TRBD1 (5 bases). V was clipped by 0 bases and J by 3 bases, with 14 bases between them. The CDR3 has 16 residues. Per the germline V gene, CDR1 is LGHNA and CDR2 is YSLEER. CDR3 sequence (DNA): TGCGCCAGCAGCCAAGATCGATGGGGCGATGACACTGAAGCTTTCTTT. This translates into CASSQDRWGDDTEAFF.

The chain joins TRBV12-3 or TRBV12-4 to TRBJ2-7; 12 bases fit TRBD2. Trimming removed 7 bases from V and 3 bases from J; junction bases left unmatched: 1. The CDR3 consists of 13 residues. The CDR3: CASTLAGGYEQYF. CDR3 nucleotide sequence: TGTGCCAGCACACTAGCGGGGGGCTACGAGCAGTACTTC.

The V gene is TRBV6-2 or TRBV6-3, the J gene TRBJ2-2; D may be TRBD2 (7 bases). This CDR3 contains 13 residues. Germline V gene data show CDR1 as MNHEY and CDR2 as SVGEGT. V lost 11 bases and J lost 3, with 13 bases in between. The CDR3 spells CACNGGHTGELFF. CDR3 nucleotide sequence: TGTGCCTGTAACGGGGGGCACACCGGGGAGCTGTTTTTT.

This chain joins TRBV4-2 and TRBJ2-3; 10 bases are shared with TRBD2. There are 16 residues in the CDR3. The germline V gene encodes CDR1 LGHNA and CDR2 YNFKEQ. Losses at the gene ends were 0 bases for V and 1 base for J; bases not matched to a gene: 1. The CDR3 region has the DNA TGTGCCAGCAGCCAAGAGCTAGCGGGGGGCACAGATACGCAGTATTTT. Its protein is CASSQELAGGTDTQYF.

This clonotype has only a few counts. The CDR3 region is CACSAGESTQYF. CDR3 nucleotides: TGTGCCTGCTCTGCGGGCGAATCTACGCAGTATTTT. This chain links TRBV30 with TRBJ2-3, with a weak D call TRBD2 (5 bases). Trimming cost V 6 bases and J 8 bases, with 15 bases left between them. The CDR3 has 12 residues. CDR1 and CDR2 from the germline V gene are GTSNPN and SVGIG (reference sequence).

The J gene is TRBJ2-3, the V gene TRBV7-2; 11 bases fit TRBD2. Trimming took 5 bases from V and 4 from J; bases not matched to a gene: 11. CDR1 SGHTA and CDR2 FQGNSA come from the germline V gene. The CDR3 totals 17 residues. CDR3 amino acids: CASSRRASGRWSDTQYF. The DNA of the CDR3 is TGTGCCAGCAGCCGCCGGGCTAGCGGGAGGTGGTCAGATACGCAGTATTTT. The full variable domain, completed using reference TRBV7-2 and TRBJ2-3, is GAGVSQSPSNKVTEKGKDVELRCDPISGHTALYWYRQSLGQGLEFLIYFQGNSAPDKSGLPSDRFSAERTGGSVSTLTIQRTQQEDSAVYLCASSRRASGRWSDTQYFGPGTRLTVL.

This clonotype was seen a few times. One junction end disagrees with the germline gene, perhaps due to a read error. The chain is built from TRBV7-2 and TRBJ2-1, with 9 positions matching TRBD1. The CDR3 runs to 14 residues. Germline lookup yields CDR1 SGHTA and CDR2 FQGNSA. CDR3 loop: CASSSRRGTGTNHF. CDR3 nucleotides: TGTGCCAGCAGCTCACGGCGAGGGACAGGGACGAACCACTTC.

Only a few counts were recorded for this clonotype. This chain links TRBV6-5 with TRBJ1-1, with D hard to call. Trimming left V 2 bases short and J 1 base short, with 8 bases between. Germline assignment: CDR1 MNHEY and CDR2 SVGAGI. The CDR3 loop spans 14 amino acids. The CDR3 nucleotides read TGTGCCAGCAGTTACACGGGAAAGAACACTGAAGCTTTCTTT. Translation gives CASSYTGKNTEAFF.

This clonotype came up many times. The chain employs TRBV20-1 and TRBJ2-7; 7 nucleotides align to TRBD1. Germline V gene sequence: CDR1 DFQATT, CDR2 SNEGSKA (reference sequence). The CDR3 has 13 amino acids. The V and J ends lost 2 bases and 5 bases, in that order; junction bases with no gene match: 6. The CDR3 reads CSARRDRGHEQYF. CDR3 in DNA: TGCAGTGCTAGAAGGGACAGAGGCCACGAGCAGTACTTC.

In this sample, this clonotype turned up once. The chain recombines TRBV5-1 with TRBJ2-7; 11 nucleotides agree with TRBD1. Germline-derived CDR1 and CDR2 are SGHRS and YFSETQ. The CDR3 is 18 residues long. After removal of 0 bases from V and 0 bases from J, the junction contained 8 bases not matched to a gene. The CDR3 region has the DNA TGCGCCAGCAGCTTGGGGATCCCGGGACAGGGGGACTCCTACGAGCAGTACTTC. Amino acids: CASSLGIPGQGDSYEQYF.

The chain employs TRBV12-3 or TRBV12-4 and TRBJ2-3, with 10 nucleotides matching TRBD2. The CDR3 covers 18 residues. V lost 6 bases and J lost 2; bases outside the gene matches: 14. CDR3 DNA: TGTGCCAGCAGAACCAGCCCGGGACTAGCGACAAACACAGATACGCAGTATTTT. It codes for CASRTSPGLATNTDTQYF.

There are a few counts of this clonotype. The CDR3 is CSARPLVRTGGTDTQYF. In nucleotides, the CDR3 is TGCAGTGCTAGACCTCTGGTGAGGACAGGGGGCACAGATACGCAGTATTTT. The chain is built from TRBV20-1 and TRBJ2-3, with 9 bases that match TRBD1. With 2 bases clipped from V and 1 base from J, the junction kept 10 bases outside the gene matches. CDR3 length: 17 amino acids. CDR1 and CDR2 (germline): DFQATT, SNEGSKA (reference sequence).